This T cell receptor beta chain came from a study of naive and memory T cell subsets. Overnight CMV lysate stimulation of fresh PBMCs defined donor CMV status by CD4+ IFNgamma. The beta constant-region primer was an equimolar mix of two oligonucleotides covering TRBC1 and TRBC2. Four rounds of PCR amplified the ligated cDNA using nested alpha and beta constant-region primers plus SP2. MiXCR, applied by TCRdb to the UMI-ligation and nested PCR reads, yields one record per CDR3 protein. The data contain tens of thousands of distinct CDR3 sequences, 9% to 9.5% of them singletons. Study conclusions and caveats: In naive cells, over 85% of TCR sequences were seen only once.

This clonotype was observed many times. Its antigen is unidentified. Germline lookup yields CDR1 SQVTM and CDR2 ANQGSEA. The V end was cut by 6 bases, the J end by 4 bases, with 13 bases between. This CDR3 has 12 residues. The sample was naive CD8+ T cells from blood. The clonotype was recovered from a human donor in good health. The chain employs TRBV29-1 and TRBJ2-7, with D possibly being TRBD1 or TRBD2 (6 bases each). CDR3 region: CSVVGGRYEQYF. CDR3 sequence (DNA): TGCAGCGTCGTGGGGGGCCGGTACGAGCAGTACTTC.